The 7 T cell receptor beta chains below all came from one sample that was sequenced in a study of T cells after yellow fever vaccination (dated by TCRdb to about 2019). The treatment or condition label on this specimen signifies: live attenuated yellow fever vaccine strain. The method behind the library was 5' RACE. The reads were generated on an Illumina HiSeq 2500. TCRdb cleaned the public reads at Q25 with fastp, built clones with MiXCR and kept in-frame beta chains. Identical CDR3 proteins give one entry, which carries the most common genes and DNA. This sample comprises some 110,000 distinct CDR3 sequences, approximately 7.1% of them detected only once. The leading ten clones occupy 2.7% of the sample. This material consisted of CD4+ T cells sorted from PBMCs, taken around 45 days after the first yellow fever vaccination. All receptors come from a young man who received the YFV17D yellow fever vaccine.

This clonotype came up many times. As DNA, the CDR3 is TGTGCCAGTAGTCGACTAGCGGGGGGCCTCACAGATACGCAGTATTTT. Translation: CASSRLAGGLTDTQYF. The chain employs TRBV19 and TRBJ2-3; 13 nucleotides align to TRBD2. This CDR3 is 16 amino acids long. Germline CDR1 LNHDA, CDR2 SQIVND (reference sequence). The J segment lost 2 bases and the V segment lost 5 bases, leaving 4 bases of the junction unmatched.

This clonotype occurred many times. The chain combines TRBV12-3 or TRBV12-4 with TRBJ2-7; TRBD1 agrees at 8 bases. This CDR3 contains 14 residues. Germline trimming cut 8 bases from V and 2 bases from J; bases unmatched to any gene: 8. The CDR3 region is CASSLRQGTYEQYF. The CDR3 DNA follows: TGTGCCAGCTCCCTCCGACAGGGGACCTACGAGCAGTACTTC.

To note about this clonotype: A clone one base away is much larger, so this may be a read error. V gene TRBV30 combines with J gene TRBJ2-3; 11 positions agree with TRBD2. Germline CDR1 and CDR2: GTSNPN and SVGIG (reference sequence). This CDR3 contains 13 residues. The CDR3 here is CAYTSGGTDTQNF. The CDR3 bases are TGTGCCTACACTAGCGGGGGCACAGATACGCAGAATTTT.

This clonotype was picked up a small number of times. The chain uses TRBV3-1 and TRBJ2-7, with 9 bases fitting TRBD1. This CDR3 contains 18 residues. Germline CDR1 LGHDT, CDR2 YNNKEL (reference sequence). The V and J ends lost 6 bases and 4 bases, in that order; junction bases with no gene match: 19. The CDR3 reads CASSSAVITGGYLYEQYF. In nucleotides, the CDR3 is TGTGCCAGCAGTTCGGCGGTAATAACAGGGGGCTATCTTTACGAGCAGTACTTC.

This clonotype was found many times. The chain couples TRBV5-5 to TRBJ2-6; tentative D call: TRBD1 (6 bases). Germline V lookup: CDR1 SGHKS, CDR2 YYEKEE (reference sequence). This CDR3 region has 17 residues. Trimming took 0 bases from V and 0 from J, leaving 10 bases between them. CDR3 sequence (DNA): TGTGCCAGCAGCTTGGCAGGGGCCCACTCTGGGGCCAACGTCCTGACTTTC. Translating gives CASSLAGAHSGANVLTF.

This clonotype was observed at least ten times. The gene calls are TRBV6-1 and TRBJ2-3, with D unclear. Germline V gives CDR1 MNHNS, CDR2 SASEGT. Between the trimmed V and J ends, which lost 5 bases and 0 bases, there was a span of 9 bases. The CDR3 loop spans 14 amino acids. The CDR3 loop reads CASSQGISTDTQYF. The CDR3 region has the DNA TGTGCCAGCAGTCAAGGGATAAGCACAGATACGCAGTATTTT.

This clonotype has a count of ten or more. The gene calls are TRBV7-2 and TRBJ2-2; unclear D gene. V dropped 0 bases and J dropped 4 bases, with 6 bases sitting between them. The CDR3 loop spans 14 amino acids. Germline-derived CDR1 and CDR2 are SGHTA and FQGNSA. The CDR3: CASSLASRTGELFF. The CDR3 DNA follows: TGTGCCAGCAGCTTAGCCAGCCGCACCGGGGAGCTGTTTTTT. Combining the CDR3 with reference TRBV7-2 and TRBJ2-2 gives the whole variable domain GAGVSQSPSNKVTEKGKDVELRCDPISGHTALYWYRQSLGQGLEFLIYFQGNSAPDKSGLPSDRFSAERTGGSVSTLTIQRTQQEDSAVYLCASSLASRTGELFFGEGSRLTVL.